This is a list of T cell receptor beta chains from one sample in a study of T cells after posttransplantation cyclophosphamide. Profiled with immunoSEQ multiplex PCR; TCRdb holds only in-frame clones, not every one. Sampling found roughly 1,800 clones, none seen once. Here the sequenced sample was PBMCs, taken 32 days after allogeneic stem cell transplant with posttransplant cyclophosphamide. The receptors were sampled from a female patient in her forties or fifties who received an allogeneic stem cell transplant from a related donor, was CMV-positive, and had no GVHD. The graft donor may have given rise to some T cells. Each CDR3 is given with its conserved first and last residue. D genes are given only for firm matches. Size is stated as how often the clone was seen (once, few, many) or a class if it is expanded.

D gene	V gene	J gene	clone size	CDR3 DNA	CDR3 protein
-	TRBV12-3/TRBV12-4	TRBJ1-6	many	TGTGCCAGCAGTCCCCAGGCGGGGGTTCTCCACTTT	CASSPQAGVLHF
TRBD1	TRBV23-1	TRBJ1-3	medium-sized	TGCGCCCCCAAGGGGGCAGGGAACACCATATATTTT	CAPKGAGNTIYF
-	TRBV10-2	TRBJ2-5	medium-sized	TGCGCCAGCCGACTGACCCAGGGGACCCAGTACTTC	CASRLTQGTQYF
-	TRBV10-3	TRBJ2-7	medium-sized	TGTGCCATCAGTGAGGGTTTGGCGGGGCCCTCCTACGAGCAGTACTTC	CAISEGLAGPSYEQYF
TRBD1	TRBV29-1	TRBJ1-1	medium-sized	TGCAGCGGACAAAACAGGGGGCTGTTGGCTGAAGCTTTCTTT	CSGQNRGLLAEAFF
TRBD1	TRBV5-1	TRBJ2-2	medium-sized	TGCGCCAGCAGCTTGAAGGGGACAGGGAACACCGGGGAGCTGTTTTTT	CASSLKGTGNTGELFF
-	TRBV9	TRBJ2-1	medium-sized	TGTGCCAGCAGCGCCCCGGACATAACCTCGGTGGGTGAGCAGTTCTTC	CASSAPDITSVGEQFF
-	TRBV19	TRBJ1-1	large	TGTGCCAGTAGTATAGCTACAGCGAACACTGAAGCTTTCTTT	CASSIATANTEAFF
TRBD1	TRBV2	TRBJ1-6	medium-sized	TGTGCCAGCAGTGAAGGATCCGGGACAGGTTCACCCCTCCACTTT	CASSEGSGTGSPLHF
-	TRBV28	TRBJ2-7	medium-sized	TGTGCCAGCAGTTTGGCCCCCTACGAGCAGTACTTC	CASSLAPYEQYF
TRBD1	TRBV5-1	TRBJ2-1	medium-sized	TGCGCCAGCAGCGGCGGGACAGGCCTATCCTACAATGAGCAGTTCTTC	CASSGGTGLSYNEQFF
-	TRBV5-4	TRBJ1-2	many	TGTGCCAGCAGCCTCCTCGGGGGATTAAGTGGCTACACCTTC	CASSLLGGLSGYTF
TRBD2	TRBV6-5	TRBJ2-3	many	TGTGCCAGCAGTGGACTAGCGGGCGGCACAGATACGCAGTATTTT	CASSGLAGGTDTQYF
-	TRBV9	TRBJ1-2	medium-sized	TGTGCCAGCAGCGTAAAAGAAGGGTTTGACGGCTACACCTTC	CASSVKEGFDGYTF
TRBD1	TRBV6-2/TRBV6-3	TRBJ2-2	medium-sized	TGTGCCAGCAGTTTCCCAACAGGGGGCTCAAGCGGGGAGCTGTTTTTT	CASSFPTGGSSGELFF
TRBD1	TRBV6-5	TRBJ2-1	medium-sized	TGTGCCAGCAGTTTGGGACAGTTATTGAAGAATGAGCAGTTCTTC	CASSLGQLLKNEQFF
-	TRBV27	TRBJ1-1	medium-sized	TGTGCCAGCAGTCCCCGAGGAGGAGGGGGAAAGACTGAAGCTTTCTTT	CASSPRGGGGKTEAFF
TRBD1	TRBV4-1	TRBJ2-6	many	TGCGCCAGCAGCCAAGATAGAGGGGGCGGCTCTGGGGCCAACGTCCTGACTTTC	CASSQDRGGGSGANVLTF
TRBD1	TRBV7-8	TRBJ2-1	medium-sized	TGTGCCAGCAGCTCAAGGACAGGGCGGCACAATGAGCAGTTCTTC	CASSSRTGRHNEQFF
-	TRBV6-1	TRBJ2-7	medium-sized	TGTGCCAGCAGTGAAGCATTGAGGCAGGCTATTCGCTACGAGCAGTACTTC	CASSEALRQAIRYEQYF
TRBD1	TRBV10-2	TRBJ1-1	medium-sized	TGCGCCAGCAGGCGACAGGGTGAAGCTTTCTTT	CASRRQGEAFF
-	TRBV25-1	TRBJ2-6	medium-sized	TGTGCCAGCATGCCAGGTTTTGCCTCTGGGGCCAACGTCCTGACTTTC	CASMPGFASGANVLTF
TRBD2	TRBV6-2/TRBV6-3	TRBJ2-1	medium-sized	TGTGCCAGCAGTTTGCGGGGGTCAACCTACAATGAGCAGTTCTTC	CASSLRGSTYNEQFF
TRBD1	TRBV5-1	TRBJ2-6	hyperexpanded	TGCGCCAGCCGACAGGGGGTCAGCGTGGTTGGGGCCAACGTCCTGACTTTC	CASRQGVSVVGANVLTF
TRBD2	TRBV7-8	TRBJ2-3	many	TGTGCCAGCAGCGATATAGCGGGGGGTTCTGGTACGCAGTATTTT	CASSDIAGGSGTQYF
-	TRBV6-5	TRBJ2-2	medium-sized	TGTGCCAGCAGGTCAACCGGGGAGCTGTTTTTT	CASRSTGELFF
-	TRBV19	TRBJ2-5	many	TGTGCCGCCAGTAGTATGTCGGGGGAGACCCAGTACTTC	CAASSMSGETQYF
TRBD1	TRBV27	TRBJ1-1	many	TGTGCCAGCAGTTTATCGGGCCAGGGGGAGAACACTGAAGCTTTCTTT	CASSLSGQGENTEAFF
-	TRBV5-3	TRBJ1-1	many	TGTGCCAGAAGCTTGGGTAGAGAGCAGGGCCTTCAGTTAGAAGCTTTCTTT	CARSLGREQGLQLEAFF
-	TRBV4-3	TRBJ1-6	medium-sized	TGCGCCAGCAGGGGAGGGGCGGCCTATAATTCACCCCTCCACTTT	CASRGGAAYNSPLHF
TRBD2	TRBV18	TRBJ2-3	many	TGTGCCAGCTCACCTCGAGGGGGACTAGCGGTTAGCACAGATACGCAGTATTTT	CASSPRGGLAVSTDTQYF
-	TRBV19	TRBJ2-3	medium-sized	TGTGCCAGTAGGAGAGGGGCGGCAGGGAGCACAGATACGCAGTATTTT	CASRRGAAGSTDTQYF
-	TRBV5-1	TRBJ1-2	many	TGCGCCAGCAGCGTCGGGACAAATTCCTATGGCTACACCTTC	CASSVGTNSYGYTF
TRBD1	TRBV11-2	TRBJ2-3	many	TGTGCCAGCAGCTTATTTGGGACAGGGATGAGCACAGATACGCAGTATTTT	CASSLFGTGMSTDTQYF
TRBD2	TRBV6-5	TRBJ2-3	many	TGTGCCAGCAGTTACGGGCTAGCGGGCCTCACAGATACGCAGTATTTT	CASSYGLAGLTDTQYF
-	TRBV6-2/TRBV6-3	TRBJ2-1	medium-sized	TGTGCCAGCAGGGGGGGTACGACCCCCTACAATGAGCAGTTCTTC	CASRGGTTPYNEQFF
-	TRBV6-8	TRBJ1-5	medium-sized	TGTGCCAGCAGTTATACGCCGGTAAGGCTGACAGGCCAGCCCCAGCATTTT	CASSYTPVRLTGQPQHF
-	TRBV2	TRBJ2-1	medium-sized	TGTGCCAGCAGCCCTTGGTCACTGCGTGGTGAGCAGTTCTTC	CASSPWSLRGEQFF
TRBD1	TRBV6-5	TRBJ1-2	many	TGTGCCAGCAGCCGAACAAGACAGGGGGCAGGCTACACCTTC	CASSRTRQGAGYTF
TRBD1	TRBV11-2	TRBJ2-2	many	TGTGCCAGCAGCTTTGGCAGGGGGCACACCGGGGAGCTGTTTTTT	CASSFGRGHTGELFF
TRBD1	TRBV5-1	TRBJ1-2	medium-sized	TGCGCCAGCAGCTCACCGGACAGGGGCTTTTCTAATGGCTACACCTTC	CASSSPDRGFSNGYTF
-	TRBV7-2	TRBJ2-7	medium-sized	TGTGCCAGCAGCTTACTTAGCCGATACGAGCAGTACTTC	CASSLLSRYEQYF
-	TRBV27	TRBJ1-1	medium-sized	TGTGCCAGCAGTTTACGTGGTAGGGACACTGAAGCTTTCTTT	CASSLRGRDTEAFF
TRBD2	TRBV2	TRBJ2-1	large	TGTGCCAGCAGTGTGCGGGAGGCAGGCAATGAGCAGTTCTTC	CASSVREAGNEQFF
-	TRBV28	TRBJ1-2	medium-sized	TGTGCCAGCAATAACCGGGACTCCAGGGCGGTAAACTATGGCTACACCTTC	CASNNRDSRAVNYGYTF
TRBD1	TRBV7-3	TRBJ2-1	few	TGTGCCAGCAGCCCTGGACAGGGGGCTGAGGATGAGCAGTTCTTC	CASSPGQGAEDEQFF
-	TRBV9	TRBJ2-2	many	TGTGCCAGCAGCGTAGAAGCGTCCCCTAACACCGGGGAGCTGTTTTTT	CASSVEASPNTGELFF
-	TRBV24-1	TRBJ2-1	many	TGTGCCACCAGTAGGGGTCCTTACAATGAGCAGTTCTTC	CATSRGPYNEQFF
TRBD1	TRBV5-1	TRBJ1-5	few	TGCGCCAGCAGCTTGGCCGGGACAGGGGGTCAGCCCCAGCATTTT	CASSLAGTGGQPQHF
-	TRBV19	TRBJ1-5	medium-sized	TGTGCCAGTAGTGCTGACAGATATAGCAATCAGCCCCAGCATTTT	CASSADRYSNQPQHF
TRBD1	TRBV11-2	TRBJ2-7	many	TGTGCCAGCAGCTCCCTTCGATTCGGACAGGAGGCCTACGAGCAGTACTTC	CASSSLRFGQEAYEQYF
-	TRBV2	TRBJ2-1	medium-sized	TGTGCCAGCGCTGAACTCCCTAGGGGCGGTGAGCAGTTCTTC	CASAELPRGGEQFF
TRBD1	TRBV6-2/TRBV6-3	TRBJ1-5	many	TGTGCCAGCAGTAGCGGGACAGGGGGCCGTCAGCCCCAGCATTTT	CASSSGTGGRQPQHF
TRBD1	TRBV14	TRBJ1-5	medium-sized	TGTGCCAGCAGCCAAGATTGGGACAGGGGGCCGAGCAATCAGCCCCAGCATTTT	CASSQDWDRGPSNQPQHF
-	TRBV12-3/TRBV12-4	TRBJ1-6	many	TGTGCCAGCAGTCCCGGGGAGGGGGGGTCACCCCTCCACTTT	CASSPGEGGSPLHF
-	TRBV5-1	TRBJ2-2	many	TGCGCCAGCAGCTTGGTAGTTGGCGGGGAGCTGTTTTTT	CASSLVVGGELFF
-	TRBV6-2/TRBV6-3	TRBJ1-3	medium-sized	TGTGCCAGCAGGCCTACAGGACGCTCTGGAAACACCATATATTTT	CASRPTGRSGNTIYF
-	TRBV5-1	TRBJ2-7	many	TGCGCCAGCAGCTTGGCCGCTAGCTACGAGCAGTACTTC	CASSLAASYEQYF
TRBD2	TRBV13	TRBJ2-7	many	TGTGCCAGCAGCTCCCAAGGACTAGCCCCCTACGAGCAGTACTTC	CASSSQGLAPYEQYF
-	TRBV11-3	TRBJ1-5	medium-sized	TGTGCCAGCAGAAATCACACAGGGCCATGCAATCAGCCCCAGCATTTT	CASRNHTGPCNQPQHF